A single sample is the source of the 7 T cell receptor beta chains below, sequenced in a study of CD4 T cells in relation to SARS-CoV-2 and coronaviruses. Clones were sequenced by immunoSEQ multiplex PCR, and TCRdb holds only the in-frame ones, with some missing. The repertoire holds about 56,000 clones, roughly 94% seen once, with roughly 0.39% in the top ten. Sequenced sample: naive CD4+ T cells from PBMCs. Regarding subset: naive CD4+ T cells isolated by negative enrichment. All receptors come from an adult with COVID-19.

Only one count was recorded for this clone. J is TRBJ1-1 and V is TRBV7-6; D unresolved. This CDR3 has 11 residues. Germline CDR1 SGHVS, CDR2 FNYEAQ. The ends were cut back, 0 bases at V and 8 bases at J, with 4 bases in the middle. The DNA for the CDR3 is TGTGCCAGCAGCTTAGCATCAGAAGCTTTCTTT. It specifies CASSLASEAFF.

The chain is built from TRBV11-2 and TRBJ1-3; D is uncertain. The CDR3 length is 13 residues. Germline V gene data show CDR1 as SGHAT and CDR2 as FQNNGV. V was cut by 0 bases and J by 8 bases, with 8 bases left in between. CDR3: CASSLDLSYTIYF. The CDR3 DNA reads as TGTGCCAGCAGCTTAGATCTCTCTTACACCATATATTTT. Full variable domain (rest looked up from reference TRBV11-2 and TRBJ1-3): EAGVAQSPRYKIIEKRQSVAFWCNPISGHATLYWYQQILGQGPKLLIQFQNNGVVDDSQLPKDRFSAERLKGVDSTLKIQPAKLEDSAVYLCASSLDLSYTIYFGEGSWLTVV.

The chain carries TRBV5-1 and TRBJ1-3; no clear D gene. The V gene lost 4 bases and the J gene lost 0 bases, with 8 bases spanning the gap. The CDR3 runs 14 residues. Germline loops: CDR1 SGHRS, CDR2 YFSETQ. The CDR3 spells CASSPLTSGNTIYF. The CDR3 DNA is TGCGCCAGCAGCCCTTTGACCTCTGGAAACACCATATATTTT. The complete variable domain, with remaining parts taken from reference TRBV5-1 and TRBJ1-3, reads KAGVTQTPRYLIKTRGQQVTLSCSPISGHRSVSWYQQTPGQGLQFLFEYFSETQRNKGNFPGRFSGRQFSNSRSEMNVSTLELGDSALYLCASSPLTSGNTIYFGEGSWLTVV.

The rearrangement uses TRBV2 and TRBJ2-5; D is possibly TRBD2 (5 bases). There are 15 residues in the CDR3. V gave up 7 bases and J gave up 5 bases, with 20 bases separating them. Per the germline V gene, CDR1 is SNHLY and CDR2 is FYNNEI. The CDR3 here is CASMEYRAVFETQYF. The CDR3 bases are TGTGCCAGCATGGAGTACCGAGCGGTTTTCGAGACCCAGTACTTC.

The chain uses TRBV7-9 and TRBJ2-3; TRBD2 matches at 13 bases. Looked up from germline, CDR1 is SEHNR and CDR2 is FQNEAQ (reference sequence). This CDR3 is built from 17 residues. V dropped 7 bases and J dropped 5; count of bases not matched to a gene: 12. DNA for the CDR3: TGTGCCAGCACCCTCGCCGGACTAGCGGGAGTTAGAGATACGCAGTATTTT. It specifies CASTLAGLAGVRDTQYF.

The J gene is TRBJ2-6, the V gene TRBV29-1, with unresolved D. CDR3 size: 14 residues. The V end was cut by 3 bases, the J end by 0 bases, with 6 bases between. The germline CDR1 and CDR2 sequences are SQVTM and ANQGSEA. This CDR3 reads CSVDATSGANVLTF. CDR3 DNA sequence: TGCAGCGTTGACGCCACCTCTGGGGCCAACGTCCTGACTTTC.

The chain recombines TRBV7-9 with TRBJ2-3; 10 nucleotides align to TRBD2. J was trimmed by 3 bases and V by 1 base; bases with no gene match: 4. Germline V gene lookup returns CDR1 SEHNR and CDR2 FQNEAQ (reference sequence). The CDR3 has 16 amino acids. The CDR3 bases are TGTGCCAGCAGCTTAGGTAGCGGGAGGTCGACAGATACGCAGTATTTT. Translated, it gives CASSLGSGRSTDTQYF.